Detailed here is one T cell receptor beta chain. Clones were sequenced by immunoSEQ multiplex PCR, and TCRdb holds only the in-frame ones, with some missing. The table records roughly 290,000 clones, 80% to 85% of them present only once. The entry originates in a study of blood T cell repertoires in COVID-19. V gave up 3 bases and J gave up 0 bases, with 12 bases separating them. The length of the CDR3 is 16 residues. Germline CDR1 reads SGHDN; CDR2 reads FVKESK. The chain employs TRBV14 and TRBJ1-3; D call uncertain. The sequencing sample was made of peripheral blood. The receptor was isolated from a person aged 70 to 80 with COVID-19, enrolled during active disease. CDR3 protein: CASSHTDGSSGNTIYF. CDR3 coding DNA: TGTGCCAGCAGCCATACCGACGGGAGCTCTGGAAACACCATATATTTT.